Listed below are T cell receptor beta chains from one sample, sequenced in a study of T cell changes during pregnancy in multiple sclerosis. TCRdb keeps only in-frame clones here, not all; method: immunoSEQ multiplex PCR. The sample records tens of thousands of clones, approximately 92% being singletons. The specimen comprised peripheral blood, sampled in the first trimester of pregnancy. These receptors were obtained from a female donor with multiple sclerosis, enrolled in a pregnancy study. Each CDR3 is given with its conserved first and last residue. D genes are given only for firm matches. Not every row has a clone size; where given, it reads once, few, many or a size class.

cdr3_length j_call d_call v_call clone_size cdr3_aa cdr3_nt
16 TRBJ2-2 - TRBV7-6 - CASSLVAGFGTGELFF TGTGCCAGCAGCTTAGTAGCAGGGTTCGGCACCGGGGAGCTGTTTTTT
16 TRBJ1-3 TRBD1 TRBV18 - CASSPGQGFSGNTIYF TGTGCCAGCTCGCCGGGACAGGGGTTCTCTGGAAACACCATATATTTT
17 TRBJ1-2 TRBD1 TRBV18 - CASSRNPGQGAGYGYTF TGTGCCAGCTCACGTAATCCGGGACAGGGGGCCGGCTATGGCTACACCTTC
13 TRBJ1-3 - TRBV19 - CARPGDSGNTIYF TGTGCCAGACCAGGGGACTCTGGAAACACCATATATTTT
13 TRBJ2-5 - TRBV30 once CAWSETSYETQYF TGTGCCTGGAGTGAAACTAGCTATGAGACCCAGTACTTC
15 TRBJ2-1 TRBD2 TRBV27 - CASSFGLARYNEQFF TGTGCCAGCAGTTTCGGACTAGCTCGGTACAATGAGCAGTTCTTC
16 TRBJ2-1 TRBD2 TRBV19 - CASSTPGLAGYNEQFF TGTGCCAGTAGTACCCCTGGACTAGCGGGTTACAATGAGCAGTTCTTC
11 TRBJ2-1 - TRBV2 - CASSAPFEQFF TGTGCCAGCAGTGCCCCTTTCGAGCAGTTCTTC
14 TRBJ1-2 - TRBV29-1 - CSVRTDDTLYGYTF TGCAGCGTTCGTACAGATGACACCCTCTATGGCTACACCTTC
16 TRBJ2-2 TRBD2 TRBV19 - CASSIRLAGGTGELFF TGTGCCAGTAGTATTCGACTAGCGGGGGGCACCGGGGAGCTGTTTTTT
13 TRBJ2-7 - TRBV7-9 - CASSSLGHGEQYF TGTGCCAGCAGCTCCCTCGGACACGGCGAGCAGTACTTC
13 TRBJ1-1 - TRBV29-1 - CSVGGVMNTEAFF TGCAGCGTTGGGGGAGTAATGAACACTGAAGCTTTCTTT
14 TRBJ2-3 - TRBV5-1 - CASGLELQSVTQYF TGCGCCAGCGGCCTAGAACTCCAGTCGGTTACGCAGTATTTT
17 TRBJ1-1 TRBD1 TRBV2 - CASSFPGTGARNTEAFF TGTGCCAGCAGTTTCCCCGGGACAGGGGCCAGAAACACTGAAGCTTTCTTT
14 TRBJ2-7 TRBD1 TRBV11-2 - CASSLDRQVGEQYF TGTGCCAGCAGCTTGGACAGGCAAGTGGGCGAGCAGTACTTC
16 TRBJ1-3 TRBD1 TRBV12-5 - CASAIQTGGSGNTIYF TGTGCTAGTGCTATTCAGACAGGGGGCTCTGGAAACACCATATATTTT
16 TRBJ2-1 - TRBV9 - CASSATGLGSYNEQFF TGTGCCAGCAGCGCCACAGGGTTGGGTTCCTACAATGAGCAGTTCTTC
15 TRBJ2-7 TRBD1 TRBV5-1 once CASSLGTGAAHEQYF TGCGCCAGCAGCCTAGGGACAGGGGCGGCCCACGAGCAGTACTTC
15 TRBJ2-3 - TRBV29-1 - CSVEVTAILGDTQYF TGCAGCGTTGAAGTTACAGCTATTCTTGGAGATACGCAGTATTTT
15 TRBJ2-1 TRBD2 TRBV7-3 - CASSLDRGGANEQFF TGTGCCAGCAGCTTAGATCGCGGGGGGGCTAATGAGCAGTTCTTC
15 TRBJ2-1 TRBD2 TRBV19 - CASSIGGRAGNEQFF TGTGCCAGTAGTATTGGGGGGAGGGCTGGGAATGAGCAGTTCTTC
15 TRBJ2-7 - TRBV6-6 - CASSPRPSGAYEQYF TGTGCCAGCAGCCCCCGACCGAGTGGGGCGTACGAGCAGTACTTC
14 TRBJ1-1 - TRBV7-2 - CASSLRQVGSEAFF TGTGCCAGCAGCCTACGACAGGTGGGCTCTGAAGCTTTCTTT
15 TRBJ2-1 - TRBV7-6 - CASSLVAVRDNEQFF TGTGCCAGCAGCTTAGTAGCGGTCAGGGACAATGAGCAGTTCTTC
14 TRBJ2-1 TRBD2 TRBV29-1 - CSASGRAFYNEQFF TGCAGTGCTAGCGGGAGGGCTTTCTACAATGAGCAGTTCTTC
17 TRBJ2-1 - TRBV4-2 - CASSQDSREESYNEQFF TGTGCCAGCAGCCAAGATTCGAGGGAAGAATCCTACAATGAGCAGTTCTTC
15 TRBJ1-5 TRBD1 TRBV4-2 - CASSQLDRGGQPQHF TGTGCCAGCAGCCAACTAGACAGGGGAGGACAGCCCCAGCATTTT
15 TRBJ2-3 TRBD1 TRBV7-9 - CASSKKQGARDTQYF TGTGCCAGCAGCAAGAAACAGGGGGCGAGAGATACGCAGTATTTT
12 TRBJ1-4 - TRBV10-2 - CASSSGREKLFF TGCGCCAGCAGTTCAGGCCGCGAAAAACTGTTTTTT
16 TRBJ2-5 - TRBV21-1 - CASSARDRSYQETQYF TGTGCCAGCAGCGCGCGGGACAGGTCGTACCAAGAGACCCAGTACTTC
13 TRBJ1-1 TRBD1 TRBV28 - CASGTGLNTEAFF TGTGCCAGCGGGACAGGACTGAACACTGAAGCTTTCTTT
16 TRBJ2-3 TRBD2 TRBV10-3 - CAISPWRAGVTDTQYF TGTGCCATCAGTCCCTGGCGAGCGGGGGTCACAGATACGCAGTATTTT
14 TRBJ1-2 TRBD1 TRBV4-1 - CASSQGTGGYGYTF TGCGCCAGCAGCCAAGGGACAGGGGGCTATGGCTACACCTTC
15 TRBJ2-1 TRBD1 TRBV4-2 - CASSQDRTGNFEQFF TGTGCCAGCAGCCAAGATAGGACAGGGAATTTTGAGCAGTTCTTC
16 TRBJ2-1 TRBD1 TRBV6-5 - CASSYSRQGFYNEQFF TGTGCCAGCAGTTACTCGCGACAGGGGTTCTACAATGAGCAGTTCTTC
13 TRBJ2-2 - TRBV7-9 - CASSPSNTGELFF TGTGCCAGCAGCCCGTCGAACACCGGGGAGCTGTTTTTT